Listed here is a single TCR beta chain. Roughly 0.45 to 1 ug RNA was reverse transcribed with random hexamers. TCRdb re-derived calls from the immunoSEQ multiplex PCR reads in MiXCR, one entry per CDR3 protein. The sample gives about 190,000 distinct CDR3 sequences, almost 96% of which show up once; around 0.092% is in the top ten. Sequencing of TCR beta was performed on blood CD8+ and CD4+ T cells. The data were obtained in a study of CD8 T cells in Susac syndrome. The receptor's source is a human donor with Susac syndrome. What was sequenced was CD4+ T cells from PBMCs.

This CDR3 is CATGQGGTSTDTQYF. Here the CDR3 DNA reads TGTGCCACCGGGCAGGGGGGGACCAGCACAGATACGCAGTATTTT. The V call is TRBV15, the J call TRBJ2-3; D assignment may be TRBD1 or TRBD2 (7 bases each). Germline lookup yields CDR1 LNHNV and CDR2 YYDKDF (reference sequence). V lost 8 bases to trimming and J lost 0 bases, with 15 bases between them. This CDR3 has 15 residues.